This entry describes one T cell receptor beta chain. These data belong to a study of neoadjuvant anti-PD-1 for oral cavity cancer. Most PBMC samples had approximately 470 ng input DNA in six replicates. Libraries were prepared by immunoSEQ multiplex PCR; TCRdb keeps only in-frame clonotypes and omits some of them. Of about 7,500 clones in the sample, around 75% were seen once. The receptor's source is a person aged 35 to 85 with oral cavity squamous cell carcinoma. The input for sequencing was PBMCs, taken before nivolumab (anti-PD-1) treatment.

CDR3 residues: CASSPLSRDGGQPQHF. CDR3 in DNA: TGTGCCAGTAGTCCCCTGAGCCGGGACGGAGGTCAGCCCCAGCATTTT. The chain employs TRBV19 and TRBJ1-5; weak D call: TRBD1 (5 bases). The CDR3 has 16 residues. Germline loops: CDR1 LNHDA, CDR2 SQIVND (reference sequence). Trimming cost V 5 bases and J 6 bases, with 20 bases left between them.